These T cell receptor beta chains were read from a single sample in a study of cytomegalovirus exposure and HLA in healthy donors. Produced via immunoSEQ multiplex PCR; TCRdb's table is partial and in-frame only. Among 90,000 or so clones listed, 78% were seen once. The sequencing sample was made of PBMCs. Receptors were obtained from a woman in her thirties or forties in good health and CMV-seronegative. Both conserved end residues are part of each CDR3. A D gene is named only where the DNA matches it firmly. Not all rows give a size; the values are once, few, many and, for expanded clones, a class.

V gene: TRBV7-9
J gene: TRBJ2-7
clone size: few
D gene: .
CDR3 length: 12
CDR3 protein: CASSSARREQYF
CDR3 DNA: TGTGCCAGCAGCTCCGCGCGTCGGGAGCAGTACTTC

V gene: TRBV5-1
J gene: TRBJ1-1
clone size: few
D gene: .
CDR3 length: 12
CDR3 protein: CASSLSGSEAFF
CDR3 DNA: TGCGCCAGCAGCTTGTCGGGGTCTGAAGCTTTCTTT

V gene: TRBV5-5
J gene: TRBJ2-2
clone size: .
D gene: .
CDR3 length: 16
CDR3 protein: CASSLEWRGNTGELFF
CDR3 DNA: TGTGCCAGCAGCTTGGAGTGGCGGGGGAACACCGGGGAGCTGTTTTTT

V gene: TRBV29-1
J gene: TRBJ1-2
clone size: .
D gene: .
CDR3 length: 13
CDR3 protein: CSASGLFGYGYTF
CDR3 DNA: TGCAGCGCCTCCGGTTTATTCGGCTATGGCTACACCTTC

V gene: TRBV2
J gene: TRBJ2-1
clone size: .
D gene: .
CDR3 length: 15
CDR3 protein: CASSERSVSYNEQFF
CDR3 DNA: TGTGCCAGCAGTGAACGGAGCGTTTCCTACAATGAGCAGTTCTTC

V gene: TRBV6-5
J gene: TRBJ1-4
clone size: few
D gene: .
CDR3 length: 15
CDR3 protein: CASSYSHATNEKLFF
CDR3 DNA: TGTGCCAGCAGTTACAGCCACGCAACTAATGAAAAACTGTTTTTT

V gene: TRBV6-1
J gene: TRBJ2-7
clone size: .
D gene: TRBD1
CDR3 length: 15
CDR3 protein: CASRDWGQGYREQYF
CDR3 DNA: TGTGCCAGCAGGGATTGGGGACAGGGGTATCGCGAGCAGTACTTC

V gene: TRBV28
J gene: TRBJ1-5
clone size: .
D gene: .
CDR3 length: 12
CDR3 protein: CASSPGTGPQHF
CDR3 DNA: TGTGCCAGCAGTCCGGGGACTGGGCCCCAGCATTTT

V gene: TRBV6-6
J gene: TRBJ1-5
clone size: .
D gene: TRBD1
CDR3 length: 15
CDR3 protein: CAIDRGRGGNQPQHF
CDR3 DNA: TGTGCCATCGACAGGGGGCGCGGGGGCAATCAGCCCCAGCATTTT

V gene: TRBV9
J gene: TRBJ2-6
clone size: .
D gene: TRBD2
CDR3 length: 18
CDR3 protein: CASSVAKGSGSGANVLTF
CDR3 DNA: TGTGCCAGCAGCGTAGCCAAGGGTAGCGGGTCTGGGGCCAACGTCCTGACTTTC

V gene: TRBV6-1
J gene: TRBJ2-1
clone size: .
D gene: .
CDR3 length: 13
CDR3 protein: CASSGGVRNEQFF
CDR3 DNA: TGTGCCAGCAGTGGGGGGGTTAGGAATGAGCAGTTCTTC

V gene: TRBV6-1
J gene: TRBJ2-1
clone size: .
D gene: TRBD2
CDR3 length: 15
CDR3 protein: CASRLTSGPYNEQFF
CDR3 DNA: TGTGCCAGCAGGCTTACTAGCGGTCCATACAATGAGCAGTTCTTC

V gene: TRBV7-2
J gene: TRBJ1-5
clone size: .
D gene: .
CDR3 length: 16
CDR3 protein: CASSLGSGSSNQPQHF
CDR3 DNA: TGTGCCAGCAGCTTAGGGTCCGGGTCGAGCAATCAGCCCCAGCATTTT

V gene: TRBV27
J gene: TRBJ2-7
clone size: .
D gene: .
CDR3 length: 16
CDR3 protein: CASSSPTGEPLAEQYF
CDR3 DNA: TGTGCCAGCAGTTCCCCCACGGGGGAGCCCCTCGCGGAGCAGTACTTC

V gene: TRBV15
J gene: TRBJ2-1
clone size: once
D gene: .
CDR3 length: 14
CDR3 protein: CATSRDIASNEQFF
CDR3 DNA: TGTGCCACCAGCAGAGATATCGCTAGTAATGAGCAGTTCTTC

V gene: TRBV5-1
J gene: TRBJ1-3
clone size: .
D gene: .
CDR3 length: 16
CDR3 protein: CASSLGQVRAGNTIYF
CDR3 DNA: TGCGCCAGCAGCTTGGGCCAGGTCAGAGCTGGAAACACCATATATTTT

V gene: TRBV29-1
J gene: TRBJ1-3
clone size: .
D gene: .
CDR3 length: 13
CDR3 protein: CSVASYSGNTIYF
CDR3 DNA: TGCAGCGTTGCGAGTTATTCTGGAAACACCATATATTTT

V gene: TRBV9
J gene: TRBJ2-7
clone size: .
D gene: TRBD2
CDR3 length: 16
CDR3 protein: CASSVSSGRAPYEQYF
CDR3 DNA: TGTGCCAGCAGCGTTTCTAGCGGGAGGGCCCCCTACGAGCAGTACTTC

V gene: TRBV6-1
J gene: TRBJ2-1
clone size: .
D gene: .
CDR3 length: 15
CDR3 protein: CASSLQVTAPGEQFF
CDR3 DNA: TGTGCCAGCAGTCTACAGGTAACGGCACCAGGTGAGCAGTTCTTC

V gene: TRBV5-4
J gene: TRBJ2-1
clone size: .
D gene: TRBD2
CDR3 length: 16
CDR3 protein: CASSLVGGRATDEQFF
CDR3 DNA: TGTGCCAGCAGCTTGGTGGGCGGGAGGGCCACCGATGAGCAGTTCTTC

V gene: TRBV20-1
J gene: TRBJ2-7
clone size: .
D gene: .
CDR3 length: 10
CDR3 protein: CSARYYEQYF
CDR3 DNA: TGCAGTGCTAGATACTACGAGCAGTACTTC

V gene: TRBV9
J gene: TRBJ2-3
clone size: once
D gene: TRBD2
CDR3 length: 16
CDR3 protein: CASSGTSGSGGDTQYF
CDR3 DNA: TGTGCCAGCAGCGGAACTAGCGGGAGTGGGGGAGATACGCAGTATTTT

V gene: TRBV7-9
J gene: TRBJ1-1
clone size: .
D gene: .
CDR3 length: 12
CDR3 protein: CASSPGGTEAFF
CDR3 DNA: TGTGCCAGCAGCCCAGGTGGCACTGAAGCTTTCTTT

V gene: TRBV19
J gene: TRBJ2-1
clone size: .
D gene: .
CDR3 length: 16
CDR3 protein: CASTSTEGRPQNEQFF
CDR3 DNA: TGTGCCAGTACCTCGACGGAGGGCCGGCCCCAGAATGAGCAGTTCTTC

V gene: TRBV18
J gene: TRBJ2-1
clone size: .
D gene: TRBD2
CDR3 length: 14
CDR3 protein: CASSATSGKNEQFF
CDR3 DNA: TGTGCCAGCTCAGCGACTAGCGGTAAGAATGAGCAGTTCTTC

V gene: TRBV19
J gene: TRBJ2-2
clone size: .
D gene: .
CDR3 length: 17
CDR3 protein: CASSRSRQGVVAGELFF
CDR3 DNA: TGTGCCAGTAGTCGATCACGGCAGGGCGTAGTAGCCGGGGAGCTGTTTTTT

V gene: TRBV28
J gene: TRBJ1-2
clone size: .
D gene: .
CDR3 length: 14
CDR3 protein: CASSLMGSTSGYTF
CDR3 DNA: TGTGCCAGCAGTTTAATGGGATCCACTAGCGGCTACACCTTC

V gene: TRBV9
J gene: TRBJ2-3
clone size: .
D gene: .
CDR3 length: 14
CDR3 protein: CASSVVSGTDTQYF
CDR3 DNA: TGTGCCAGCAGCGTAGTAAGCGGGACAGATACGCAGTATTTT

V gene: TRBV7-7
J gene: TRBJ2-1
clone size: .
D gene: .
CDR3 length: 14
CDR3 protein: CASSLGGPEGEQFF
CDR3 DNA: TGTGCCAGCAGCTTAGGGGGACCGGAGGGGGAGCAGTTCTTC

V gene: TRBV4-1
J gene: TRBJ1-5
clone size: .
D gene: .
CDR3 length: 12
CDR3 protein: CASRHRVQPQHF
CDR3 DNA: TGCGCCAGCAGACACAGGGTTCAGCCCCAGCATTTT

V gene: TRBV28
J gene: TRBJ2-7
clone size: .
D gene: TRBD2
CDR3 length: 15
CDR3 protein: CASSYSSGRGYEQYF
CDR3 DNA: TGTGCCAGCAGTTACTCTAGCGGGAGGGGCTACGAGCAGTACTTC

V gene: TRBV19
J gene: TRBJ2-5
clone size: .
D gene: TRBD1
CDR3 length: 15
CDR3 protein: CASSTSGQVYETQYF
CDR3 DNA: TGTGCCAGTAGTACCTCGGGACAGGTCTACGAGACCCAGTACTTC

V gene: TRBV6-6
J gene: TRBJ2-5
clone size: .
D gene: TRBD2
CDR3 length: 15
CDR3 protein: CASSPWAGVQETQYF
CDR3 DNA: TGTGCCAGCAGCCCTTGGGCGGGGGTCCAAGAGACCCAGTACTTC

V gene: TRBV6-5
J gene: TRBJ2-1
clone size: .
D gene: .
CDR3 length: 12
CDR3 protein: CATTADINEQFF
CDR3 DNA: TGTGCCACCACTGCGGACATTAATGAGCAGTTCTTC

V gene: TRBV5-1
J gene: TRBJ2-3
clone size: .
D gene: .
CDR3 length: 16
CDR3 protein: CASSLGTPRGEDTQYF
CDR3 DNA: TGCGCCAGCAGCTTAGGGACTCCTCGAGGTGAAGATACGCAGTATTTT

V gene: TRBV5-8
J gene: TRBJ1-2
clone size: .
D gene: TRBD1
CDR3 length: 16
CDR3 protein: CASTLYQGQGFDGYTF
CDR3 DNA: TGTGCCAGCACCTTATACCAGGGACAGGGTTTCGATGGCTACACCTTC

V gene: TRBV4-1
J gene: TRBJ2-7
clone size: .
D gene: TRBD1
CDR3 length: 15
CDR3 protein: CASSRTGTGGREQYF
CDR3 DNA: TGCGCCAGCAGCCGAACCGGGACAGGGGGGCGCGAGCAGTACTTC

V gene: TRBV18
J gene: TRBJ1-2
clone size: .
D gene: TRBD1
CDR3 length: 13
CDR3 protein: CASSPRQGDGYTF
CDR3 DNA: TGTGCCAGCTCACCCCGACAGGGGGACGGCTACACCTTC

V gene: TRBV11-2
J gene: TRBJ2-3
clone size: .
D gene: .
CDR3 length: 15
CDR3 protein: CASSLRGSSTDTQYF
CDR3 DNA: TGTGCCAGCAGCTTAAGAGGGTCTAGCACAGATACGCAGTATTTT

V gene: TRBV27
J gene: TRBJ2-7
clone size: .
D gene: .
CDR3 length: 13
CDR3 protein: CASSLSRTYEQYF
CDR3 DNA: TGTGCCAGCAGTTTAAGCAGGACCTACGAGCAGTACTTC

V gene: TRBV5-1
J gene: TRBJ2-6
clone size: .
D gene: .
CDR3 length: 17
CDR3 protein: CASSYRRTGSGANVLTF
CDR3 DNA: TGCGCCAGCAGCTATCGAAGAACAGGCTCTGGGGCCAACGTCCTGACTTTC

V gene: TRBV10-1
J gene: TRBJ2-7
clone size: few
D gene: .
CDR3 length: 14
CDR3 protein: CASSTARDIGKAYF
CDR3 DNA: TGCGCCAGCAGTACTGCCCGGGACATTGGGAAGGCGTACTTC

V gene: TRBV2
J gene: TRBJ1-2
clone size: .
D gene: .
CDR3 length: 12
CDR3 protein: CASSPADYGYTF
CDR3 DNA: TGTGCCAGCAGTCCCGCGGACTATGGCTACACCTTC

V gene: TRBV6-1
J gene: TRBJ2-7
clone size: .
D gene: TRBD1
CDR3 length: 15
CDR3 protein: CASSVGGTGAYEQYF
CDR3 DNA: TGTGCCAGCAGCGTCGGGGGGACAGGGGCCTACGAGCAGTACTTC

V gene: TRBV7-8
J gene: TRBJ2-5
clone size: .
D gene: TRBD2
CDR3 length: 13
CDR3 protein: CASSSSGRETQYF
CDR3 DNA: TGTGCCAGCAGCTCTAGCGGGCGAGAGACCCAGTACTTC

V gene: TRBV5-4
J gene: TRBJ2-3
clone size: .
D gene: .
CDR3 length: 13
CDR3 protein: CASSGRGGDTQYF
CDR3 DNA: TGTGCCAGCAGCGGCAGGGGAGGGGATACGCAGTATTTT

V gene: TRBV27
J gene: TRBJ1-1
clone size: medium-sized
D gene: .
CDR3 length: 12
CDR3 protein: CASKTGNTEAFF
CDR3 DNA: TGTGCCAGCAAGACAGGGAACACTGAAGCTTTCTTT

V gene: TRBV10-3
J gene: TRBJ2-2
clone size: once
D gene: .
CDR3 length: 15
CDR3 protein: CAISRGGVNTGELFF
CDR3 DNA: TGTGCCATCTCACGAGGGGGGGTAAACACCGGGGAGCTGTTTTTT

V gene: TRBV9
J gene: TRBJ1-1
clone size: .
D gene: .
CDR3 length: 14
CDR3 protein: CASSPRLMNTEAFF
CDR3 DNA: TGTGCCAGCAGCCCCCGACTGATGAACACTGAAGCTTTCTTT

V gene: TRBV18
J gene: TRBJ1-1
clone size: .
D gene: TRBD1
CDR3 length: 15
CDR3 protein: CASSPRDSLDTEAFF
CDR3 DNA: TGTGCCAGCTCACCAAGGGACAGCCTAGACACTGAAGCTTTCTTT

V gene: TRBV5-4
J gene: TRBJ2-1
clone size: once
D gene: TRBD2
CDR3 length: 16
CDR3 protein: CASSGAGTSGTTEQFF
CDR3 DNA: TGTGCCAGCAGCGGCGCCGGGACTAGCGGGACAACTGAGCAGTTCTTC

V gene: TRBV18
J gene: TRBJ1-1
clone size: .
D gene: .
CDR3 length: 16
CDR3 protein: CASSPAAGVRSTEAFF
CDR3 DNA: TGTGCCAGCTCACCGGCGGCGGGGGTAAGGAGCACTGAAGCTTTCTTT

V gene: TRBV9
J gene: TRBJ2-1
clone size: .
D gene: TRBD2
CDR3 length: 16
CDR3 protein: CASSARGGGPYNEQFF
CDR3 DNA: TGTGCCAGCAGCGCCCGTGGGGGAGGGCCGTACAATGAGCAGTTCTTC

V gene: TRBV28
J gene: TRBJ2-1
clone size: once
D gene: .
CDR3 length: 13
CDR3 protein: CASKQGIVNEQFF
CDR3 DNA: TGTGCCAGTAAACAGGGAATTGTCAATGAGCAGTTCTTC

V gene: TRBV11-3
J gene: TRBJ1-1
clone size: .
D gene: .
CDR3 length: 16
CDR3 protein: CASSLDGGRMNTEAFF
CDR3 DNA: TGTGCCAGCAGCTTAGACGGGGGGAGGATGAACACTGAAGCTTTCTTT

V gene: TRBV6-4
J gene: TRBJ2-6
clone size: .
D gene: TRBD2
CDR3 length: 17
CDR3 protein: CASSGTSGGSGANVLTF
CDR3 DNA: TGTGCCAGCAGTGGGACTAGCGGGGGCTCTGGGGCCAACGTCCTGACTTTC